This T cell receptor beta chain was sequenced for a study of cytomegalovirus exposure and HLA in healthy donors. Germline-derived CDR1 and CDR2 are SGHDT and YYEEEE. V was clipped by 0 bases and J by 4 bases; unmatched bases: 5. This CDR3 has 16 residues. Note on this clone: Its antigen is undetermined.

Study-wide points: Presence/absence analyses supposed approximately even sequencing depth among donors.

The PCR made use of 60 Vbeta and 13 Jbeta primers. TCRdb keeps only in-frame clones here, not all; method: immunoSEQ multiplex PCR. The data show over 150,000 clones, around three quarters seen once. This TCR was sampled from a man in his forties or fifties in good health and CMV-seropositive. The sequencing input was PBMCs. The chain links TRBV5-6 to TRBJ1-5; 9 bases are a match to TRBD1. The CDR3 bases are TGTGCCAGCAGCTTGGGGGGACAGGGTGGTAATCAGCCCCAGCATTTT. Protein product: CASSLGGQGGNQPQHF.